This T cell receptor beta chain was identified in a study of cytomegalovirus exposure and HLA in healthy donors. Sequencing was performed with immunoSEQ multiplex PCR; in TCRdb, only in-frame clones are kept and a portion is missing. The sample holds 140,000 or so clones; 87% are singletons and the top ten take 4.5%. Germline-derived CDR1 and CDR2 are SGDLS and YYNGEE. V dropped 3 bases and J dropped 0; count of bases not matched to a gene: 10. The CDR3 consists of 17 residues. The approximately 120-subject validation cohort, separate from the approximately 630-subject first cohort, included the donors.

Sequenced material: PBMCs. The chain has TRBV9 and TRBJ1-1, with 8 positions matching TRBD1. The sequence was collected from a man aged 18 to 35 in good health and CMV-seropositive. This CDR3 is CASSADRGWDMNTEAFF. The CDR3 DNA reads TGTGCCAGCAGCGCCGACAGGGGTTGGGACATGAACACTGAAGCTTTCTTT.